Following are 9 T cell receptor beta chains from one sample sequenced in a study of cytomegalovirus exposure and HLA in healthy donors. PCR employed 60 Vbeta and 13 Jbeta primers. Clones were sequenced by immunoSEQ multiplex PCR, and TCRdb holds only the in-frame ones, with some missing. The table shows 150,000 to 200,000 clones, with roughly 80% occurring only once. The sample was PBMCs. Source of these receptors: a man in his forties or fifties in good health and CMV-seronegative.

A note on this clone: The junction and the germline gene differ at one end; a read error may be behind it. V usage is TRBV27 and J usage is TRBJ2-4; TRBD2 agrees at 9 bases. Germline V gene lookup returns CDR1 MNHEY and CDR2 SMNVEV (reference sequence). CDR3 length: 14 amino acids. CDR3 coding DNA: TGTGCCAGCAGTCGGGGACTAGCCCAAAACATTCAGTACTTC. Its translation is CASSRGLAQNIQYF.

Here the CDR3 reads CASSWATDTQYF. The CDR3, as DNA: TGTGCCAGCAGCTGGGCCACAGATACGCAGTATTTT. The chain uses TRBV7-9 and TRBJ2-3; no clear D gene. The CDR3 covers 12 residues. Germline V gene data show CDR1 as SEHNR and CDR2 as FQNEAQ (reference sequence). Trimming stripped 4 bases from V and 2 bases from J, with 4 bases between.

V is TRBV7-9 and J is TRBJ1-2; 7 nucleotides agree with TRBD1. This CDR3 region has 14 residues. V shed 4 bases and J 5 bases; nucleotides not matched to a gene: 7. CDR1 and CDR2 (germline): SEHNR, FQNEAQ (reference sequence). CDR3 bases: TGTGCCAGCAGCTGGGGACAGTCCCAATATGGCTACACCTTC. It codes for CASSWGQSQYGYTF.

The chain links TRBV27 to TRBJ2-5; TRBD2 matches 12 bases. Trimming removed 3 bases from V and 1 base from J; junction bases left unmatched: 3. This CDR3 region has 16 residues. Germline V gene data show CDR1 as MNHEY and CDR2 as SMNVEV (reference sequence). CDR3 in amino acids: CASSFTSGGPQETQYF. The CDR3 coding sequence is TGTGCCAGCAGTTTTACTAGCGGGGGGCCCCAAGAGACCCAGTACTTC.

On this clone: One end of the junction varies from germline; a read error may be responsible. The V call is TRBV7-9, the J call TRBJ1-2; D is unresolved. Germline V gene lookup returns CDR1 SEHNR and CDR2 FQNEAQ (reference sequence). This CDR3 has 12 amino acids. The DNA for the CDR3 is TGTTCCAGCAGCCTCATGGGGAGCGGCTACACCTTC. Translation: CSSSLMGSGYTF.

CDR3 nucleotide sequence: TGTGCCAGCTCTCTTAATCGCGGGGGCGACGGGGAGACCCAGTACTTC. It is translated as CASSLNRGGDGETQYF. V gene TRBV7-8 combines with J gene TRBJ2-5; a possible D gene is TRBD2 (7 bases). The CDR3 contains 16 residues. Trimming removed 8 bases from V and 5 bases from J, with 24 bases in between. CDR1 is SGHVS and CDR2 is FQNEAQ in the germline V gene.

In nucleotides, the CDR3 is TGTGCCAGCACCGGGACAGGGGCATCCGGGGAGCTGTTTTTT. Its translation is CASTGTGASGELFF. The chain couples TRBV27 to TRBJ2-2, with 10 bases aligning to TRBD1. The CDR3 length is 14 residues. Germline lookup yields CDR1 MNHEY and CDR2 SMNVEV (reference sequence). V shed 7 bases, J shed 6 bases, and the junction held 5 bases outside the gene matches.

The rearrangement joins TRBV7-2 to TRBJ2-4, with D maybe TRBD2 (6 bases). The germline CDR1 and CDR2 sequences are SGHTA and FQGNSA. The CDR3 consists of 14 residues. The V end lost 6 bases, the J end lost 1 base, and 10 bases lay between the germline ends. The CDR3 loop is CASREGWAKNIQYF. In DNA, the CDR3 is TGTGCCAGCAGGGAGGGGTGGGCCAAAAACATTCAGTACTTC. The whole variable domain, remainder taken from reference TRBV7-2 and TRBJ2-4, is GAGVSQSPSNKVTEKGKDVELRCDPISGHTALYWYRQSLGQGLEFLIYFQGNSAPDKSGLPSDRFSAERTGGSVSTLTIQRTQQEDSAVYLCASREGWAKNIQYFGAGTRLSVL.

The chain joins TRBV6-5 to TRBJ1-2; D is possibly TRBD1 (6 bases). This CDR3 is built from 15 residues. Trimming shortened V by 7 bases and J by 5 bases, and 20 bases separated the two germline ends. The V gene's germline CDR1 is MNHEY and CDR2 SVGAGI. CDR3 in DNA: TGTGCCAGCAAGCCTCGGTGGGGGCCCGGGTATGGCTACACCTTC. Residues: CASKPRWGPGYGYTF.